In this sample, the clone carrying this T cell receptor beta chain turned up once. This specimen belongs to a study of cytomegalovirus exposure and HLA in healthy donors. With 60 Vbeta and 13 Jbeta primers, the PCR was carried out. Sequenced by immunoSEQ multiplex PCR; TCRdb stores in-frame clones only, minus some. The table has about 160,000 clones, roughly 70% seen once; the top ten hold 7.1%. The CDR3 spans 15 residues. The V end was cut by 6 bases, the J end by 3 bases, with 17 bases between. CDR1 MNHEY and CDR2 SVGAGI come from the germline V gene. The donors were healthy bone marrow donors. The sequencing sample was made of PBMCs. The chain carries TRBV6-5 and TRBJ1-1; the D is unclear. This TCR derives from a middle-aged man in good health and CMV-seropositive. The CDR3 sequence: CASRSLSYPYTEAFF. CDR3 DNA: TGTGCCAGCAGATCTCTCAGTTACCCCTACACTGAAGCTTTCTTT.